These 24 T cell receptor beta chains share one sample of origin, sequenced in a study of shared clonotypes between healthy human individuals. Assay: immunoSEQ multiplex PCR; the TCRdb copy retains only in-frame clones and omits some. The sample contains some 1 million clones, approximately 72% of which appear only once. The sequencing sample was made of memory CD4+ T cells sorted from blood. The subset: CD45RA-negative fraction. The origin of the receptors is a man between 18 and 29 years old in good health.

This clone showed up just a few times. Germline and junction disagree at one end, which may indicate a read error. V and J are TRBV18 and TRBJ1-1; TRBD1 agrees at 7 bases. The CDR3 spans 14 residues. Per the germline V gene, CDR1 is KGHSH and CDR2 is LQKENI. The CDR3, as DNA: TGTGCCAGCTCTCCACAGGGGTACGGTGTTGAAGCTTTCTTT. Protein product: CASSPQGYGVEAFF.

This clone occurred a few times. The chain joins TRBV10-2 to TRBJ2-7; D remains ambiguous. V was pared by 4 bases and J by 4 bases, with 8 bases between. The CDR3 runs to 12 residues. Germline V gene data show CDR1 as WSHSY and CDR2 as SAAADI. This CDR3 reads CASSATAYEQYF. The CDR3 nucleotides read TGCGCCAGCAGTGCTACAGCGTACGAGCAGTACTTC.

With regard to this clone: Given a far larger clone just one base away, this is likely a sequencing read error. The sample contains more than one DNA sequence encoding this CDR3. This chain joins TRBV5-1 and TRBJ2-7, with TRBD2 matching 7 bases. This CDR3 comprises 17 residues. CDR1 is SGHRS and CDR2 is YFSETQ in the germline V gene. CDR3 DNA sequence: TGCGCCAGCAAGGAGCGGGGTGGACCACTAGTCTCCTACGAACAGTACTTC. It encodes CASKERGGPLVSYEQYF.

To note about this clone: At the DNA level, this CDR3 is encoded by other sequences in the same sample as well. The CDR3, as DNA: TGCGCCAGCAGCTCCGGGACTAGCAGCCCAGATACGCAGTATTTT. It codes for CASSSGTSSPDTQYF. This chain connects TRBV5-1 to TRBJ2-3; TRBD2 aligns across 9 bases. The CDR3 loop spans 15 amino acids. V lost 3 bases and J lost 4; bases outside the gene matches: 6. The germline V gene encodes CDR1 SGHRS and CDR2 YFSETQ.

The chain joins TRBV21-1 to TRBJ2-3; TRBD2 reflects the table's D call only, with no check against the DNA. TRBV21-1 corresponds to a pseudogene. This CDR3 comprises 16 residues. The CDR3 DNA is TGTGCCAGCAGCAAAATCCCCCCCCTAAGGAGTTTGACGCAGTATTTT. Its translation: CASSKIPPLRSLTQYF.

With respect to this clone: In the same sample, other DNA sequences code for this CDR3. The V and J genes are TRBV11-2 and TRBJ1-6; 9 nucleotides match TRBD1. Trimming cost V 4 bases and J 10 bases; bases outside gene matches: 5. The CDR3 has 14 residues. Germline CDR1 is SGHAT and CDR2 is FQNNGV. This CDR3 is CASSSGQGHSPLHF. CDR3 nucleotides: TGTGCCAGCAGCTCGGGACAGGGTCACTCACCCCTCCACTTT.

The rearrangement joins TRBV27 to TRBJ2-3; D uncertain. CDR1 and CDR2 from the germline V gene are MNHEY and SMNVEV (reference sequence). CDR3 size: 15 residues. Trimming cost V 6 bases and J 0 bases, with 13 bases left between them. The CDR3 protein is CASSSVGRSTDTQYF. The CDR3 coding sequence is TGTGCCAGCAGCTCAGTTGGTCGGAGCACAGATACGCAGTATTTT.

The chain joins TRBV20-1 to TRBJ1-1; TRBD1 is a possible D gene (5 bases). CDR3 length equals 10 residues. Per germline, CDR1 DFQATT and CDR2 SNEGSKA (reference sequence). In DNA, the CDR3 is TGCAGCCTTTCCAGGGTGGAAGCTTTCTTT. Protein product: CSLSRVEAFF.

This clone has only one observation. The sample holds other DNA sequences that translate to the same CDR3. This sequence joins TRBV5-1 and TRBJ1-4; tentative D call: TRBD1 (6 bases). Trimming took off 0 bases at V and 8 bases at J, with 11 bases between the two ends. CDR1 is SGHRS, CDR2 YFSETQ, per germline. The CDR3 runs 14 residues. Written as DNA, the CDR3 is TGCGCCAGCAGCTTGGGGCAGGGGAACGAAAAACTGTTTTTT. This codes for CASSLGQGNEKLFF.

The chain has TRBV7-9 and TRBJ2-7; TRBD1 aligns across 11 bases. With V trimmed by 0 bases and J by 6 bases, 7 bases remained unmatched. CDR3 length: 16 amino acids. Germline V gene lookup returns CDR1 SEHNR and CDR2 FQNEAQ (reference sequence). As DNA, the CDR3 is TGTGCCAGCAGCTTAGCATCGGGACAGGGGGTTCGCGAGCAGTACTTC. Its protein product is CASSLASGQGVREQYF.

Only one count was recorded for this clone. The V call is TRBV27, the J call TRBJ2-3; D is ambiguous. V dropped 2 bases and J dropped 3 bases, with 6 bases sitting between them. This CDR3 is built from 13 residues. The germline V gene has CDR1 MNHEY and CDR2 SMNVEV (reference sequence). The CDR3 reads CASSLRVTDTQYF. As DNA, the CDR3 is TGTGCCAGCAGTTTAAGGGTAACAGATACGCAGTATTTT.

This clone has just one count. The chain uses TRBV30 and TRBJ1-2; 8 nucleotides agree with TRBD1. This CDR3 is 14 amino acids long. Trimming at V came to 0 bases and at J to 6 bases, leaving 6 bases not matched to a gene. The germline gives CDR1 GTSNPN, CDR2 SVGIG (reference sequence). For the CDR3, the DNA is TGTGCCTGGAGTGTTTGGCAGGGGGCAGATGGCTACACCTTC. It yields the protein CAWSVWQGADGYTF.

The CDR3 is CASSPQNLGTSVGGSYEQYF. CDR3 bases: TGTGCCAGCTCACCACAGAATCTAGGGACTAGCGTTGGGGGGTCCTACGAGCAGTACTTC. The J gene is TRBJ2-7, the V gene TRBV18; 10 bases are a match to TRBD2. V dropped 1 base and J dropped 1; count of bases not matched to a gene: 16. This CDR3 is 20 amino acids long. Germline V gene sequence: CDR1 KGHSH, CDR2 LQKENI.

The rearrangement joins TRBV6-5 to TRBJ2-3; no definite D call. The V end was cut by 0 bases, the J end by 9 bases, with 7 bases between. This CDR3 has 12 amino acids. From germline, CDR1 is MNHEY and CDR2 SVGAGI. The CDR3 region has the DNA TGTGCCAGCAGTTACTCGTCGGGCACGCAGTATTTT. Translating it yields CASSYSSGTQYF.

This clone was counted only a few times. The chain carries TRBV2 and TRBJ1-2; the D gene is possibly TRBD1 (5 bases). Trimming took off 6 bases at V and 0 bases at J, with 14 bases between the two ends. This CDR3 comprises 15 residues. Germline V gene lookup returns CDR1 SNHLY and CDR2 FYNNEI. The CDR3 DNA sequence: TGTGCCAGCAGGACCTCGCGAGGGGCTAACTATGGCTACACCTTC. It is translated as CASRTSRGANYGYTF.

The chain combines TRBV18 with TRBJ2-3; D might be TRBD1 or TRBD2, each matching 5 bases. Germline assignment: CDR1 KGHSH and CDR2 LQKENI. Trimming took off 3 bases at V and 1 base at J, with 11 bases between the two ends. The CDR3 is 15 residues long. The CDR3 region has the DNA TGTGCCAGCTCACCCCAACTAGGGGGCACAGATACGCAGTATTTT. Translation gives CASSPQLGGTDTQYF. The variable domain in full, with the rest retrieved from reference TRBV18 and TRBJ2-3, is NAGVMQNPRHLVRRRGQEARLRCSPMKGHSHVYWYRQLPEEGLKFMVYLQKENIIDESGMPKERFSAEFPKEGPSILRIQQVVRGDSAAYFCASSPQLGGTDTQYFGPGTRLTVL.

CDR3 sequence reads: CASSDTPTSGRRYEQYF. The CDR3 nucleotides read TGTGCCAGCAGCGATACCCCAACTAGCGGGAGGCGTTACGAGCAGTACTTC. V usage is TRBV11-2 and J usage is TRBJ2-7, with 12 bases aligning to TRBD2. Germline V CDR1 and CDR2: SGHAT, FQNNGV. V trimming: 5 bases; J trimming: 4 bases; junction bases outside the gene matches: 12. The CDR3 sequence is 17 residues long.

The chain couples TRBV10-2 to TRBJ2-2, with TRBD1 matching over 11 bases. The germline gives CDR1 WSHSY, CDR2 SAAADI. Trimming took 7 bases from V and 4 from J; bases not matched to a gene: 2. The CDR3 is 14 residues long. CDR3 coding DNA: TGCGCCAGCACTGGACAGGGGGCCACCGGGGAGCTGTTTTTT. Its translation is CASTGQGATGELFF.

Only one count was recorded for this clone. This chain uses TRBV28 with TRBJ2-7; D ambiguous. The CDR3 length is 11 residues. In germline, CDR1 is MDHEN, CDR2 SYDVKM. Trimming shortened V by 7 bases and J by 5 bases, and 9 bases separated the two germline ends. CDR3 protein: CASTLFHEQYF. In DNA form, the CDR3 reads TGTGCCAGCACCCTTTTCCACGAGCAGTACTTC.

This chain joins TRBV2 and TRBJ2-1; 11 bases fit TRBD1. This CDR3 spans 16 amino acids. Germline V gene data show CDR1 as SNHLY and CDR2 as FYNNEI. After removal of 7 bases from V and 7 bases from J, the junction contained 12 bases not matched to a gene. CDR3 DNA sequence: TGTGCCAGCACCAGATCCCGGGACAGGGGGGATAATGAGCAGTTCTTC. It is translated as CASTRSRDRGDNEQFF.

The chain has TRBV23-1 and TRBJ1-3, with D possibly being TRBD1 (5 bases). TRBV23-1 is an ORF, with its function uncertain. The V gene lost 0 bases and the J gene lost 0 bases, with 15 bases spanning the gap. The CDR3 is 18 amino acids. The CDR3 spells CASSQSRQGKSSGNTIYF. DNA for the CDR3: TGCGCCAGCAGTCAATCGAGGCAGGGTAAGTCCTCTGGAAACACCATATATTTT.

V gene TRBV19 combines with J gene TRBJ2-3; maybe TRBD1 (5 bases). Trimming pared 4 bases from V and 6 bases from J, leaving 14 bases between. CDR1 is LNHDA and CDR2 is SQIVND in the germline V gene (reference sequence). This CDR3 is built from 14 residues. The CDR3 nucleotides read TGTGCCAGTAGTAAACCCCAGGGTGGGGATACGCAGTATTTT. It is translated as CASSKPQGGDTQYF.

The chain employs TRBV28 and TRBJ1-1; a weak D match, TRBD1 (5 bases). Germline V CDR1 and CDR2: MDHEN, SYDVKM. V dropped 2 bases and J dropped 4 bases, with 8 bases sitting between them. The CDR3 spans 13 residues. CDR3 amino acids: CASSLGRVTEAFF. The CDR3 DNA reads as TGTGCCAGCAGTTTAGGCAGGGTCACTGAAGCTTTCTTT.

The gene calls are TRBV28 and TRBJ2-1; D is perhaps TRBD2 (7 bases). With 10 bases removed from V and 7 bases from J, the gap between germline ends came to 17 bases. This CDR3 comprises 13 residues. Germline V CDR1 and CDR2: MDHEN, SYDVKM. The CDR3 DNA reads TGTGCCACCTCGGGGGGCTTGATTAATGAGCAGTTCTTC. This encodes CATSGGLINEQFF.